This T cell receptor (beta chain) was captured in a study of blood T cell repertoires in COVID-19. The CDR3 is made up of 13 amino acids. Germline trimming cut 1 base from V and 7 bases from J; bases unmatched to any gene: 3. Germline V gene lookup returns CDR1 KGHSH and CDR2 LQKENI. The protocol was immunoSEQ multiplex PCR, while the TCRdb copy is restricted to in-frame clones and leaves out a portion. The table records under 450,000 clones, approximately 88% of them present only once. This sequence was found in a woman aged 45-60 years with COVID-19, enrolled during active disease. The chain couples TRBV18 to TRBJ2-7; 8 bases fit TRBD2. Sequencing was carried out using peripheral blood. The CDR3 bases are TGTGCCAGCTCACCACAGGGCGGGGGGGAGCAGTACTTC. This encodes CASSPQGGGEQYF.